Below, 12 T cell receptor beta chains from the same sample are listed, as sequenced in a study of T-cell reconstitution after alpha-beta-depleted transplantation in children. Preparation of the TCRbeta library was carried out with unique molecular identifiers. TCRdb fed the PCR reads into MiXCR, producing one record per CDR3 protein. The repertoire includes hundreds of thousands of distinct CDR3 sequences, approximately 13% of them detected once, and approximately 2.1% sits in the top ten. This material consisted of PBMCs, mostly from graft donor cells, taken 360 days after TCRalphabeta/CD19-depleted stem cell transplant. The receptors shown here come from a male patient between 10 and 17 years old who had a stem cell transplant for acute myeloid leukemia, so the T cells may come from the graft donor.

The chain has TRBV4-3 and TRBJ2-2, with a possible D match to TRBD2 (5 bases). The CDR3 runs to 18 residues. Looked up from germline, CDR1 is LGHNA and CDR2 is YSLEER. Trimming took 4 bases from V and 0 from J, leaving 18 bases between them. The chain's CDR3 is CASSLPPIARANTGELFF. As DNA, the CDR3 is TGCGCCAGCAGCCTTCCCCCGATTGCGAGGGCGAACACCGGGGAGCTGTTTTTT.

This chain links TRBV5-1 with TRBJ1-2, with 7 bases aligning to TRBD1. The CDR3 runs 15 residues. V was clipped by 5 bases and J by 0 bases; unmatched bases: 7. Germline CDR1 reads SGHRS; CDR2 reads YFSETQ. The CDR3 DNA reads as TGCGCCAGCAGACAAGGGACAGACTCTAACTATGGCTACACCTTC. Protein: CASRQGTDSNYGYTF.

This clonotype was seen a few times. The gene calls are TRBV12-3 or TRBV12-4 and TRBJ1-1; TRBD1 matches at 10 bases. This CDR3 has 17 amino acids. After removal of 6 bases from V and 1 base from J, the junction contained 11 bases not matched to a gene. The CDR3 sequence: CASSNPGQGSGNTEAFF. CDR3 DNA sequence: TGTGCCAGCAGCAACCCGGGACAGGGGTCGGGGAACACTGAAGCTTTCTTT.

This clonotype was detected many times. The chain recombines TRBV7-2 with TRBJ2-3, with 10 bases lining up with TRBD1. Germline V gene data show CDR1 as SGHTA and CDR2 as FQGNSA. This CDR3 comprises 14 residues. J gave up 4 bases and V 5 bases, and 3 bases lay outside the gene matches. CDR3 bases: TGTGCCAGCAGCCGGGACAGGGGAGCAGATACGCAGTATTTT. Its translation is CASSRDRGADTQYF.

The rearrangement uses TRBV20-1 and TRBJ2-5; D might be TRBD1 or TRBD2, each matching 5 bases. Germline CDR1 is DFQATT and CDR2 is SNEGSKA (reference sequence). CDR3 length equals 14 residues. The CDR3 DNA is TGCATTGCGGGCCAAGCTCAGGGCTTAGAGACCCAGTACTTC. Translating it yields CIAGQAQGLETQYF.

V and J are TRBV15 and TRBJ1-1; D gene uncertain. V lost 4 bases and J lost 4, with 7 bases in between. The CDR3 contains 12 residues. The germline gives CDR1 LNHNV, CDR2 YYDKDF (reference sequence). The CDR3 DNA reads as TGTGCCACCAGCATAACGGGCACTGAAGCTTTCTTT. This sequence encodes CATSITGTEAFF.

V is TRBV4-3 and J is TRBJ2-5; 7 nucleotides match TRBD2. Germline CDR1 and CDR2: LGHNA and YSLEER. The CDR3 loop spans 16 amino acids. Unmatched junction bases numbered 4, after V lost 0 bases and J lost 0 bases. CDR3 amino acids: CASSQETSPYQETQYF. The CDR3 DNA is TGCGCCAGCAGCCAAGAGACTAGCCCGTACCAAGAGACCCAGTACTTC.

This chain connects TRBV7-9 to TRBJ2-7; possible D gene TRBD2, 5 bases. V was cut by 5 bases and J by 6 bases, with 14 bases left in between. The CDR3 length is 13 residues. From germline, CDR1 is SEHNR and CDR2 FQNEAQ (reference sequence). The CDR3 nucleotides read TGTGCCAGCAGCCGCGGGTCCCCCCTCGAGCAGTACTTC. Amino acid sequence: CASSRGSPLEQYF.

This chain joins TRBV18 and TRBJ2-7; D may be TRBD2 (6 bases). V dropped 4 bases and J dropped 3 bases, with 13 bases sitting between them. CDR1 is KGHSH and CDR2 is LQKENI in the germline V gene. The CDR3 is 14 residues long. CDR3 sequence: CASSRPGVLYEQYF. CDR3 nucleotide sequence: TGTGCCAGCTCACGACCGGGAGTACTCTACGAGCAGTACTTC.

This clonotype was counted only a few times. The genes are TRBV5-1 and TRBJ2-7; TRBD1 is a possible D gene (6 bases). The germline V gene encodes CDR1 SGHRS and CDR2 YFSETQ. The V end was cut by 0 bases, the J end by 3 bases, with 10 bases between. The CDR3 consists of 14 residues. In DNA, the CDR3 is TGCGCCAGCAGCTTGGGACAGGATGACTACGAGCAGTACTTC. Translating gives CASSLGQDDYEQYF.

Ten or more counts support this clonotype. The V and J genes are TRBV19 and TRBJ2-1; D gene unclear. V was clipped by 0 bases and J by 10 bases, with 13 bases between them. The CDR3 is 14 residues long. Germline lookup yields CDR1 LNHDA and CDR2 SQIVND (reference sequence). The CDR3 protein is CASSIEVLMTEQFF. The CDR3, as DNA: TGTGCCAGTAGTATAGAAGTCCTGATGACCGAGCAGTTCTTC.

This clonotype was seen a handful of times. This chain connects TRBV5-1 to TRBJ2-7; 12 positions agree with TRBD2. CDR3 length: 15 residues. After removal of 2 bases from V and 4 bases from J, the junction contained 4 bases not matched to a gene. The germline gives CDR1 SGHRS, CDR2 YFSETQ. The CDR3 DNA sequence: TGCGCCAGCAGCTTAACAGGACTAGCGGGGTACGAGCAGTACTTC. Residues: CASSLTGLAGYEQYF.